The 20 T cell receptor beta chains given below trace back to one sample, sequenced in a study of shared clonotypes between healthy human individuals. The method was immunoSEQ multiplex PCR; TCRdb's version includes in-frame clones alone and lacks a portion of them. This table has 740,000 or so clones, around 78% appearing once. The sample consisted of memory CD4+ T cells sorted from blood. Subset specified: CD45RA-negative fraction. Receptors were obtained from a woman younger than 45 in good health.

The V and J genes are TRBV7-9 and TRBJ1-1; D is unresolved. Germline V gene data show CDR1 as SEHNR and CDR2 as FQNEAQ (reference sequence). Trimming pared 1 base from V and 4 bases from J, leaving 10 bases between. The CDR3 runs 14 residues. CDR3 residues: CASSLVQASTEAFF. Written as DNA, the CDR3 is TGTGCCAGCAGCTTAGTCCAGGCTTCCACTGAAGCTTTCTTT. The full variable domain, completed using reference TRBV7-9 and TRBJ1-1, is DTGVSQNPRHKITKRGQNVTFRCDPISEHNRLYWYRQTLGQGPEFLTYFQNEAQLEKSRLLSDRFSAERPKGSFSTLEIQRTEQGDSAMYLCASSLVQASTEAFFGQGTRLTVV.

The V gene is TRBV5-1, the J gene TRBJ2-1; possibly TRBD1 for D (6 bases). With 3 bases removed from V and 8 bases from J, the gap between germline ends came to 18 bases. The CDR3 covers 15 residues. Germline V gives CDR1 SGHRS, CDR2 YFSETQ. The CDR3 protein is CASSSGQGTIDEQFF. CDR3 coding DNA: TGCGCCAGCAGCTCGGGACAAGGGACAATTGATGAGCAGTTCTTC.

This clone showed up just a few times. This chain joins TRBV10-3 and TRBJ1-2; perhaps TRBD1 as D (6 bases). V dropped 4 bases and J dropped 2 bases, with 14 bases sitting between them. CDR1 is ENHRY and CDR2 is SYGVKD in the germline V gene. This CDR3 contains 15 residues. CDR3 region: CAISGGGVFNYGYTF. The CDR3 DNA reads TGTGCCATCAGTGGAGGGGGGGTCTTCAACTATGGCTACACCTTC.

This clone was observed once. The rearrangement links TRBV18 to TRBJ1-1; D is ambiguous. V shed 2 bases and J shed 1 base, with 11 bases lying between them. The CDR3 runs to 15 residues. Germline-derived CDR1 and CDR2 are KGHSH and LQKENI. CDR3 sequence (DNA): TGTGCCAGCTCACCAACCACAGAACCGAACACTGAAGCTTTCTTT. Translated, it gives CASSPTTEPNTEAFF. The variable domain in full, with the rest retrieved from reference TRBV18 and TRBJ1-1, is NAGVMQNPRHLVRRRGQEARLRCSPMKGHSHVYWYRQLPEEGLKFMVYLQKENIIDESGMPKERFSAEFPKEGPSILRIQQVVRGDSAAYFCASSPTTEPNTEAFFGQGTRLTVV.

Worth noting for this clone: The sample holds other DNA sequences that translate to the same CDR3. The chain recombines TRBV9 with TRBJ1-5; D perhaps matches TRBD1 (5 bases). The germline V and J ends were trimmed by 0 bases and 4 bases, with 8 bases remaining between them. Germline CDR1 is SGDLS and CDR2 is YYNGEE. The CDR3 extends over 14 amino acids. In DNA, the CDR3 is TGTGCCAGCAGCGTAGGCGGGGGGAATCAGCCCCAGCATTTT. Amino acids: CASSVGGGNQPQHF.

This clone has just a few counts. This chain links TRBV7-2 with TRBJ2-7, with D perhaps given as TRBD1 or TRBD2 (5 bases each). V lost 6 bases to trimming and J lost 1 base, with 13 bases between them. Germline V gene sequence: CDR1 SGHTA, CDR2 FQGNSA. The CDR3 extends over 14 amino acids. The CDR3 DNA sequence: TGTGCCAGCAGACTAAAGGGGAGATCCTACGAGCAGTACTTC. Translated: CASRLKGRSYEQYF.

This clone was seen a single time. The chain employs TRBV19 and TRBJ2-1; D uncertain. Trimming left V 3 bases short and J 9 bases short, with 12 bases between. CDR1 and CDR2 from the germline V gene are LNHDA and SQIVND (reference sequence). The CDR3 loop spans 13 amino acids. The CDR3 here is CASSIRAEAEQFF. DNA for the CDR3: TGTGCCAGTAGTATTCGGGCCGAGGCTGAGCAGTTCTTC.

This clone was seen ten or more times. In DNA, the CDR3 is TGTGCCAGCAGGGCCACGAACACCGGGGAGCTGTTTTTT. This codes for CASRATNTGELFF. The chain combines TRBV6-1 with TRBJ2-2; D is ambiguous. Germline CDR1 reads MNHNS; CDR2 reads SASEGT. Trimming took off 6 bases at V and 0 bases at J, with 5 bases between the two ends. The length of the CDR3 is 13 residues.

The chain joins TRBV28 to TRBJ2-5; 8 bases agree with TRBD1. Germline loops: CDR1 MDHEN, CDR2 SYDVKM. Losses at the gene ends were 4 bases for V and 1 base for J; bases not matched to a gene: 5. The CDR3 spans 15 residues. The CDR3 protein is CASSSQTGAQETQYF. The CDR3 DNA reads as TGTGCCAGCAGTTCCCAGACAGGGGCCCAAGAGACCCAGTACTTC.

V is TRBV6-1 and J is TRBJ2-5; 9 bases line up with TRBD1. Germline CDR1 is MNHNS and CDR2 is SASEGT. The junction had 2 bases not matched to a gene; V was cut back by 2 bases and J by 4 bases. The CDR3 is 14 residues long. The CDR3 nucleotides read TGTGCCAGCAGTGAACTGACAGGGGGAGAGACCCAGTACTTC. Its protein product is CASSELTGGETQYF.

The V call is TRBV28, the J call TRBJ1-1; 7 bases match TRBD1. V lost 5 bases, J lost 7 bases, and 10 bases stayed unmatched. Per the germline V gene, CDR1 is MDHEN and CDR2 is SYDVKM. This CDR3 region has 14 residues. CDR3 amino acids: CASSPPTGVSEAFF. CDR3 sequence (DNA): TGTGCCAGCAGTCCCCCAACAGGGGTAAGTGAAGCTTTCTTT.

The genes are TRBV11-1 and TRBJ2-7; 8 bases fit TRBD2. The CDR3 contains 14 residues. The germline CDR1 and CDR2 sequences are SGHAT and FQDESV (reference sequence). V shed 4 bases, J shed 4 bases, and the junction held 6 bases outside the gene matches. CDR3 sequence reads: CASSSPGLGYEQYF. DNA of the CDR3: TGTGCCAGCAGCTCCCCGGGACTAGGGTACGAGCAGTACTTC.

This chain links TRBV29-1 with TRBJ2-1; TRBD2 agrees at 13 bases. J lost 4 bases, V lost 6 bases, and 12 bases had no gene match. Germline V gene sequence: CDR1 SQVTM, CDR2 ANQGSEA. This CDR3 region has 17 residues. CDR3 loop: CSVAGTSGIITYNEQFF. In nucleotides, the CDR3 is TGCAGCGTCGCCGGGACTAGCGGGATTATCACTTACAATGAGCAGTTCTTC.

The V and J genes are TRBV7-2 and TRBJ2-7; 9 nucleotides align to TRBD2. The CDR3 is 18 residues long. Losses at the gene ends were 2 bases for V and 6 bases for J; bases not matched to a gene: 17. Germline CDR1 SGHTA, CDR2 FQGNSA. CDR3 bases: TGTGCCAGCAGCTTAAACCCCCTCGGGCTAGCGGGACCCCTCGAGCAGTACTTC. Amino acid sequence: CASSLNPLGLAGPLEQYF.

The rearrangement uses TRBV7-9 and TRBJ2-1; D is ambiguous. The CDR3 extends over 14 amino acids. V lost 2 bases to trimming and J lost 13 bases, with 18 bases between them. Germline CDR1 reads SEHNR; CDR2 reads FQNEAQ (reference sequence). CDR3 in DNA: TGTGCCAGCAGCTTATCGCCCCCGATGGTAGTTCAGTTCTTC. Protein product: CASSLSPPMVVQFF.

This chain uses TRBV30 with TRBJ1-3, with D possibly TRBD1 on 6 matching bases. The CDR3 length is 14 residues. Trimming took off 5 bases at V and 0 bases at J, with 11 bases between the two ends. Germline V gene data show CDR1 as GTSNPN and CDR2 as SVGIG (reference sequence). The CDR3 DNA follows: TGTGCCTGGGCCACAGGGAGCTCTGGAAACACCATATATTTT. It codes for CAWATGSSGNTIYF.

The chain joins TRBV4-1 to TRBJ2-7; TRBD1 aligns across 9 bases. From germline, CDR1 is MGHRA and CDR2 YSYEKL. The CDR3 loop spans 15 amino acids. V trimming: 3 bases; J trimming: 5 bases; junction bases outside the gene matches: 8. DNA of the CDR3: TGCGCCAGCAGCCATGCCCGACAGGGGGGCGACGAGCAGTACTTC. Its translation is CASSHARQGGDEQYF.

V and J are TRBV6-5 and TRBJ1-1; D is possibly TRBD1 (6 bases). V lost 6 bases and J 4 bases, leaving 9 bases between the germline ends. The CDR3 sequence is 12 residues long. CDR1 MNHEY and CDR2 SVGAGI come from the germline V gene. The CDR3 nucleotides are TGTGCCAGCAGAGGGGGGAGCACTGAAGCTTTCTTT. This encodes CASRGGSTEAFF.

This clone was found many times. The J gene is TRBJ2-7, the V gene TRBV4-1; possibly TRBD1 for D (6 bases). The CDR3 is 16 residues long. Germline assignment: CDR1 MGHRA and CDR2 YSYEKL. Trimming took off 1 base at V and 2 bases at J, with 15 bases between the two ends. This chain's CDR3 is CASSQVAGQLTYEQYF. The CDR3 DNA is TGCGCCAGCAGCCAAGTAGCCGGACAGCTCACCTACGAGCAGTACTTC.

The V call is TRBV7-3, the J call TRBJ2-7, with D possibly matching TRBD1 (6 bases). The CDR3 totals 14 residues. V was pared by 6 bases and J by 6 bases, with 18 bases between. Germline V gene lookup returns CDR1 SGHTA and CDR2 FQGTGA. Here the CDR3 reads CASSPGTTSGEQYF. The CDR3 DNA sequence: TGTGCCAGCAGTCCCGGGACAACCTCCGGCGAGCAGTACTTC.